These 16 T cell receptor beta chains originate from one sample sequenced in a study of spatial heterogeneity in lung cancer. Time point meaning: sample taken at primary tumor resection. TCRdb fed the 5' RACE reads into MiXCR, producing one record per CDR3 protein. The repertoire includes over 13,000 distinct CDR3 sequences, roughly 4% of them detected once, and 9.8% sits in the top ten. The starting material was normal lung tissue next to the tumor, obtained at surgery. Source of these receptors: a male donor with early-stage non-small cell lung cancer.

This clonotype was observed at least ten times. Being off target in a library aimed at alpha chains, this beta chain has a size of little meaning. The chain carries TRBV7-2 and TRBJ2-3; D remains unclear. The CDR3 is 15 amino acids. Germline values: CDR1 SGHTA, CDR2 FQGNSA. V lost 5 bases, J lost 6 bases, and 18 bases lay in between. CDR3 DNA: TGTGCCAGCAGCATTAGGGTGGGCCGCGTTGATACGCAGTATTTT. It codes for CASSIRVGRVDTQYF.

This clonotype was seen many times. This beta chain represents an off-target read in a library built for alpha chains; its size is of limited meaning. The chain has TRBV3-1 and TRBJ2-1, with 7 bases fitting TRBD1. Trimming cost V 6 bases and J 4 bases; bases outside gene matches: 12. CDR3 length equals 16 residues. CDR1 is LGHDT and CDR2 is YNNKEL in the germline V gene (reference sequence). The CDR3 spells CASRDETGKRYNEQFF. The CDR3 DNA reads as TGTGCCAGCAGGGACGAGACAGGGAAGAGGTACAATGAGCAGTTCTTC.

This clonotype was observed many times. For a library built for alpha chains, this beta chain is a stray read; little rests on its size. This rearrangement joins TRBV9 to TRBJ2-1; 10 positions match TRBD2. This CDR3 has 17 residues. The V segment lost 3 bases and the J segment 0 bases; nucleotides outside the gene matches: 6. From germline, CDR1 is SGDLS and CDR2 YYNGEE. The DNA for the CDR3 is TGTGCCAGCAGCGCTGGGACTAGCGTCGACTCCTACAATGAGCAGTTCTTC. Its protein is CASSAGTSVDSYNEQFF.

This clonotype showed up many times. As an off-target read in a library built for alpha chains, this beta chain has a frequency of little significance. The rearrangement uses TRBV6-5 and TRBJ1-3; D ambiguous. Trimming took off 6 bases at V and 2 bases at J, with 14 bases between the two ends. CDR3 length: 15 amino acids. CDR1 is MNHEY and CDR2 is SVGAGI in the germline V gene. The CDR3 sequence: CASSTASSAGNTIYF. In nucleotides, the CDR3 is TGTGCCAGCAGCACCGCTTCTTCGGCTGGAAACACCATATATTTT.

This clonotype was seen at least ten times. The library was designed around alpha chains, so this beta chain is a stray read whose abundance carries little weight. The rearrangement joins TRBV5-1 to TRBJ1-1; D not resolved. Trimming removed 6 bases at V and 2 bases at J, with 17 bases between. The CDR3 has 15 amino acids. Germline assignment: CDR1 SGHRS and CDR2 YFSETQ. CDR3 residues: CASTAEGGSNTEAFF. The CDR3 region has the DNA TGCGCCAGCACAGCAGAAGGAGGGTCTAACACTGAAGCTTTCTTT.

Ten or more counts support this clonotype. Because the library targeted alpha chains, this beta chain is an off-target read whose size means little. The gene calls are TRBV20-1 and TRBJ2-7; possible D gene TRBD2, 6 bases. The CDR3 runs to 15 residues. Trimming pared 1 base from V and 0 bases from J, leaving 13 bases between. Germline CDR1 is DFQATT and CDR2 is SNEGSKA (reference sequence). CDR3 region: CSARGGDLRSYEQYF. DNA of the CDR3: TGCAGTGCTAGAGGTGGGGACTTGCGCTCCTACGAGCAGTACTTC.

This clonotype is labeled medium-sized. This beta chain appears as a stray read in a library generated for alpha chains; its size is not informative. The gene calls are TRBV6-2 or TRBV6-3 and TRBJ1-2; a possible D gene is TRBD1 (5 bases). Trimming removed 0 bases at V and 0 bases at J, with 8 bases between. This CDR3 contains 15 residues. Germline assignment: CDR1 MNHEY and CDR2 SVGEGT. For the CDR3, the DNA is TGTGCCAGCAGTTACTCGAAGACAGCTAACTATGGCTACACCTTC. Translated: CASSYSKTANYGYTF.

In this sample, this clonotype turned up many times. A library made for alpha chains picked up this beta chain off target, so its size means little. The gene calls are TRBV18 and TRBJ2-2; 7 positions agree with TRBD1. Per the germline V gene, CDR1 is KGHSH and CDR2 is LQKENI. J gave up 0 bases and V 3 bases, and 7 bases lay outside the gene matches. This CDR3 spans 17 amino acids. CDR3 loop: CASSPRDSFANTGELFF. The CDR3 region has the DNA TGTGCCAGCTCACCTCGGGACAGCTTCGCGAACACCGGGGAGCTGTTTTTT.

The sample holds many counts of this clonotype. Being off target in a library aimed at alpha chains, this beta chain has a size of little meaning. The V and J genes are TRBV12-3 or TRBV12-4 and TRBJ2-5, with D unresolved. Trimming took 6 bases from V and 1 from J, leaving 9 bases between them. The CDR3 consists of 13 residues. CDR3 DNA: TGTGCCAGCAGGCGCGTCAGCCAAGAGACCCAGTACTTC. Translated: CASRRVSQETQYF.

Note on this clonotype: Relative to the germline gene, one junction end is altered; a read error may explain this. This beta chain is an unintended read in a library built for alpha chains; its size means little. This chain links TRBV12-5 with TRBJ2-3, with D tentatively TRBD2 (5 bases). This CDR3 has 14 amino acids. The germline gives CDR1 LGHNT, CDR2 FRNRAP. The CDR3 DNA reads TGTGCTAGTGCTTTGCGGAGGAGCACAGATACGCAGTATTTT. It is translated as CASALRRSTDTQYF.

In this sample, this clonotype turned up many times. Because this beta chain is a stray read in a library intended to capture alpha chains, its abundance should not be given much weight. The chain links TRBV20-1 to TRBJ2-1, with 12 nucleotides matching TRBD2. This CDR3 comprises 17 residues. Germline V gives CDR1 DFQATT, CDR2 SNEGSKA (reference sequence). After removal of 3 bases from V and 9 bases from J, the junction contained 15 bases not matched to a gene. CDR3 region: CSASLAGGRWSTCEQFF. For the CDR3, the DNA is TGCAGTGCTAGTCTAGCGGGAGGGCGGTGGTCGACGTGTGAGCAGTTCTTC.

At least ten counts were recorded for this clonotype. Since the library was made to target alpha chains, this beta chain is a stray read and its abundance is not meaningful. The chain uses TRBV7-9 and TRBJ1-1, with D uncertain. The CDR3 runs 14 residues. The germline V and J ends were trimmed by 5 bases and 1 base, with 11 bases remaining between them. The germline V gene encodes CDR1 SEHNR and CDR2 FQNEAQ (reference sequence). CDR3 amino acids: CASSPQRENTEAFF. Here the CDR3 DNA reads TGTGCCAGCAGCCCCCAGCGAGAGAACACTGAAGCTTTCTTT.

This clonotype was recorded many times. This beta chain represents an off-target read in a library built for alpha chains; its size is of limited meaning. J is TRBJ1-1 and V is TRBV11-2; D is possibly TRBD1 (5 bases). This CDR3 has 15 amino acids. Per the germline V gene, CDR1 is SGHAT and CDR2 is FQNNGV. V was shortened by 5 bases and J by 4 bases, with 17 bases between the two germline ends. For the CDR3, the DNA is TGTGCCAGCAGCGAATGGGGCCGATATGGCACTGAAGCTTTCTTT. Encoded protein: CASSEWGRYGTEAFF.

Ten or more counts support this clonotype. This beta chain is off target for a library built for alpha chains, so its abundance means little. V is TRBV7-9 and J is TRBJ2-2; TRBD1 matches at 9 bases. J was trimmed by 5 bases and V by 4 bases; bases with no gene match: 8. This CDR3 region has 16 residues. Germline V lookup: CDR1 SEHNR, CDR2 FQNEAQ (reference sequence). CDR3 sequence reads: CASSSSGTGKTGELFF. DNA of the CDR3: TGTGCCAGCAGCTCTTCCGGGACAGGGAAGACCGGGGAGCTGTTTTTT. Complete variable domain (other parts from reference TRBV7-9 and TRBJ2-2): DTGVSQNPRHKITKRGQNVTFRCDPISEHNRLYWYRQTLGQGPEFLTYFQNEAQLEKSRLLSDRFSAERPKGSFSTLEIQRTEQGDSAMYLCASSSSGTGKTGELFFGEGSRLTVL.

This clonotype has at least ten counts. The library was designed around alpha chains, so this beta chain is a stray read whose abundance carries little weight. The chain combines TRBV2 with TRBJ2-7, with D possibly being TRBD2 (5 bases). Between the trimmed V and J ends, which lost 6 bases and 6 bases, there was a span of 15 bases. The germline V gene has CDR1 SNHLY and CDR2 FYNNEI. This CDR3 is built from 13 residues. CDR3 bases: TGTGCCAGCAGGGATGGGAATAGCGTCGAGCAGTACTTC. Protein sequence: CASRDGNSVEQYF.

This clonotype was detected many times. A library made for alpha chains picked up this beta chain off target, so its size means little. The rearrangement joins TRBV29-1 to TRBJ2-1, with TRBD2 matching over 9 bases. Trimming took 2 bases from V and 8 from J; bases not matched to a gene: 13. The CDR3 has 16 amino acids. Germline lookup yields CDR1 SQVTM and CDR2 ANQGSEA. CDR3 in amino acids: CSVEHGSGGPRDEQFF. The DNA of the CDR3 is TGCAGCGTTGAACATGGTAGCGGGGGCCCTCGGGATGAGCAGTTCTTC.